The next 10 T cell receptor beta chains were all read from a single sample in a study of OX40 agonist ivuxolimab in advanced cancers. Assay: immunoSEQ multiplex PCR; the TCRdb copy retains only in-frame clones and omits some. The sample contains 9,300 or so clones, around three fifths of which appear only once. The source material was CD4+ or CD8+ T cells sorted from blood, sampled in a trial of the OX40 agonist ivuxolimab. Receptors originate from an adult with an advanced solid tumor such as melanoma, head and neck, liver or kidney cancer.

The chain uses TRBV10-3 and TRBJ1-5, with D hard to call. The CDR3 is 15 amino acids. The germline V and J ends were trimmed by 4 bases and 0 bases, with 10 bases remaining between them. CDR1 is ENHRY, CDR2 SYGVKD, per germline. CDR3 DNA: TGTGCCATCAGTGGGGCGGAAGATAGCAATCAGCCCCAGCATTTT. This gives the protein CAISGAEDSNQPQHF.

CDR3 residues: CASSLDPRGYNEQYF. CDR3 nucleotides: TGTGCCAGCAGCTTAGATCCCAGGGGGTATAACGAGCAGTACTTC. This sequence joins TRBV7-6 and TRBJ2-7; 7 bases match TRBD1. Losses at the gene ends were 1 base for V and 5 bases for J; bases not matched to a gene: 8. Germline-derived CDR1 and CDR2 are SGHVS and FNYEAQ. This CDR3 is built from 15 residues.

The chain carries TRBV7-2 and TRBJ2-7, with D perhaps matching TRBD2 (6 bases). Per germline, CDR1 SGHTA and CDR2 FQGNSA. The CDR3 runs to 13 residues. Trimming left V 5 bases short and J 0 bases short, with 8 bases between. CDR3 nucleotide sequence: TGTGCCAGCAGCGCGGGATCCTCCTACGAGCAGTACTTC. Amino acids: CASSAGSSYEQYF.

The gene calls are TRBV5-1 and TRBJ2-4; possible D gene TRBD1, 6 bases. Trimming removed 5 bases at V and 6 bases at J, with 12 bases between. The CDR3 loop spans 13 amino acids. The germline gives CDR1 SGHRS, CDR2 YFSETQ. The CDR3: CASRGDTGNIQYF. The CDR3 DNA reads as TGCGCCAGCAGAGGGGACACCGGAAACATTCAGTACTTC.

This clone appeared a single time. The CDR3 region has the DNA TGTGCCAGCAGCTTATTAGGCAGCCAAGAGACCCAGTACTTC. Encoded protein: CASSLLGSQETQYF. This sequence joins TRBV7-9 and TRBJ2-5; D call uncertain. The germline V and J ends were trimmed by 2 bases and 1 base, with 8 bases remaining between them. Germline CDR1 and CDR2: SEHNR and FQNEAQ (reference sequence). CDR3 length: 14 amino acids.

For this clone: The same CDR3 can be traced to other DNA sequences in this sample. J is TRBJ2-2 and V is TRBV6-6; 7 bases align to TRBD2. The CDR3 has 15 residues. Trimming removed 0 bases from V and 3 bases from J; junction bases left unmatched: 1. Germline CDR1 MNHNY, CDR2 SVGAGI (reference sequence). The CDR3 coding sequence is TGTGCCAGCAGTTACTCGGGGGGGGACACCGGGGAGCTGTTTTTT. Amino acids: CASSYSGGDTGELFF.

This rearrangement joins TRBV4-1 to TRBJ1-2; 9 nucleotides line up with TRBD1. The CDR3 is made up of 14 amino acids. The V segment lost 4 bases and the J segment 3 bases; nucleotides outside the gene matches: 3. Germline V gene sequence: CDR1 MGHRA, CDR2 YSYEKL. The CDR3 coding sequence is TGCGCCAGCAGCCCTCGACAGGGGGACTATGGCTACACCTTC. It translates to CASSPRQGDYGYTF.

By sample fraction, this clone is large. V is TRBV7-9 and J is TRBJ2-1; 9 bases agree with TRBD1. V gave up 11 bases and J gave up 7 bases; unmatched junction bases: 15. The CDR3 runs 15 residues. The germline CDR1 and CDR2 sequences are SEHNR and FQNEAQ (reference sequence). The CDR3 is CAAQKGTGSGNEQFF. CDR3 DNA sequence: TGTGCCGCGCAAAAAGGGACAGGGTCAGGGAATGAGCAGTTCTTC.

The rearrangement links TRBV5-1 to TRBJ2-5; possible D gene TRBD1, 5 bases. The V gene lost 4 bases and the J gene lost 10 bases, with 17 bases spanning the gap. CDR3 length: 13 amino acids. The germline V gene has CDR1 SGHRS and CDR2 YFSETQ. The CDR3 coding sequence is TGCGCCAGCAGCCTCCGACCGCCCAGGGACCAGTACTTC. Its protein is CASSLRPPRDQYF.

This clone was observed a handful of times. The chain uses TRBV11-2 and TRBJ2-3; TRBD2 matches at 11 bases. CDR3 length: 18 amino acids. The J segment lost 4 bases and the V segment lost 4 bases, leaving 13 bases of the junction unmatched. Looked up from germline, CDR1 is SGHAT and CDR2 is FQNNGV. CDR3 sequence reads: CASSSTVLAGGGADTQYF. CDR3 bases: TGTGCCAGCAGCTCGACGGTCCTAGCGGGGGGCGGCGCAGATACGCAGTATTTT.